Listed below are T cell receptor beta chains from one sample, sequenced in a study of Graves' ophthalmopathy and Graves' hyperthyroidism. A single record per CDR3 protein comes from TCRdb applying MiXCR to the multiplex PCR reads. The sample includes about 220,000 distinct CDR3 sequences, about 22% seen only once; the top ten take around 40%. The sequenced sample was peripheral blood. The origin of the receptors is a woman in her 50s with Graves' ophthalmopathy. The CDR3 runs from the conserved cysteine through the conserved F or W. The order of the fields is D gene, clone size, J gene, V gene, CDR3 protein, CDR3 DNA. A D gene is named only where the DNA matches it firmly. Some rows mark clone size as missing; the rest say once, few, many or name a class of expanded clone.

>TRBD2|many|TRBJ2-7|TRBV28
CASSPVKLAGYEQYF
TGTGCCAGCAGTCCAGTGAAACTAGCGGGTTACGAGCAGTACTTC
>.|.|TRBJ2-1|TRBV11-2
CASNVQRTAEQFF
TGTGCCAGCAATGTTCAGCGTACCGCTGAGCAGTTCTTC
>.|.|TRBJ2-7|TRBV27
CASTEEGGYEQYF
TGTGCCAGCACTGAGGAGGGGGGCTACGAGCAGTACTTC
>.|many|TRBJ2-2|TRBV11-1
CASRGPGSRDTGELFF
TGTGCCAGCAGGGGCCCTGGATCCCGGGACACCGGGGAGCTGTTTTTT
>.|.|TRBJ2-2|TRBV12-3/TRBV12-4
CASSFAGKLSGELFF
TGTGCCAGCAGTTTTGCAGGGAAGTTGTCCGGGGAGCTGTTTTTT
>TRBD1|.|TRBJ2-5|TRBV19
CASSIGGGTLETQYF
TGTGCCAGTAGTATAGGAGGGGGCACACTTGAGACCCAGTACTTC
>.|.|TRBJ1-3|TRBV9
CASSAGGVGNTIYF
TGTGCCAGCAGCGCCGGCGGGGTCGGAAACACCATATATTTT
>.|many|TRBJ2-5|TRBV6-5
CASSYSAGPGTQYF
TGTGCCAGCAGTTACTCAGCGGGCCCCGGGACCCAGTACTTC
>.|.|TRBJ2-5|TRBV7-3
CASSLYGLETQYF
TGTGCCAGCAGCTTATACGGCTTGGAGACCCAGTACTTC
>.|.|TRBJ1-5|TRBV4-1
CASSQFSLEGPSRNQPQHF
TGCGCCAGCAGCCAATTCTCCTTGGAGGGCCCCTCAAGAAATCAGCCCCAGCATTTT
>.|many|TRBJ1-2|TRBV10-2
CASSSGTDGYTF
TGCGCCAGCAGTTCCGGGACGGATGGCTACACCTTC
>.|many|TRBJ2-5|TRBV6-2/TRBV6-3
CASEKGGQETQYF
TGTGCCAGCGAAAAAGGAGGACAAGAGACCCAGTACTTC
>.|few|TRBJ2-7|TRBV11-1
CASSLGRDGRGSYEQYF
TGTGCCAGCAGCTTAGGGCGGGACGGCAGGGGATCCTACGAGCAGTACTTC
>TRBD1|.|TRBJ1-1|TRBV6-1
CAIRQGPNTEAFF
TGTGCCATCAGACAGGGGCCGAACACTGAAGCTTTCTTT
>TRBD2|many|TRBJ2-7|TRBV4-2
CASSQVAGAREQYF
TGTGCCAGCAGCCAAGTAGCGGGAGCCCGGGAGCAGTACTTC
>TRBD1|many|TRBJ1-5|TRBV6-5
CASRRTTGNDQPQHF
TGTGCCAGCAGGCGAACGACAGGGAACGATCAGCCCCAGCATTTT
>.|many|TRBJ2-7|TRBV7-2
CASGVAVSYEQYF
TGTGCCAGCGGTGTGGCAGTCTCCTACGAGCAGTACTTC
>TRBD2|many|TRBJ2-7|TRBV12-5
CASGLLLGLPEQYF
TGTGCTAGTGGCCTTCTTTTGGGACTACCCGAGCAGTACTTC